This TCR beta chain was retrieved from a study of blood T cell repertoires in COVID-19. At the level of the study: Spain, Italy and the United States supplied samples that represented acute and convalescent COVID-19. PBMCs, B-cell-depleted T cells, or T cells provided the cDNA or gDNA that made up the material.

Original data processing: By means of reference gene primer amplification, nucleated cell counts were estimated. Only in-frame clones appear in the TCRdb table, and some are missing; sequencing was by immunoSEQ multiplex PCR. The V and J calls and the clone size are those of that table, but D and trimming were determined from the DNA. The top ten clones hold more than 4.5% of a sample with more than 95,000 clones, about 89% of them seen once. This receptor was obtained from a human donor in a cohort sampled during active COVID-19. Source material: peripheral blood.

The CDR3 nucleotides read TGTGCCAGCAGCACGAGGGAAAATCAGCCCCAGCATTTT. Its protein product is CASSTRENQPQHF. This chain links TRBV6-5 with TRBJ1-5; D call uncertain. Germline V gene lookup returns CDR1 MNHEY and CDR2 SVGAGI. This CDR3 is 13 amino acids long. Trimming shortened V by 6 bases and J by 4 bases, and 10 bases separated the two germline ends.